A single sample gave rise to the 28 T cell receptor beta chains below, sequenced in a study of glioma-infiltrating T cells after dendritic cell vaccination (dated by TCRdb to about 2016). Library preparation was by the immunoSEQ multiplex PCR assay. TCRdb mirrors the immuneACCESS table, restricted to in-frame sequences. Some clones are absent from its copies; in checked studies, under half trace to an unresolved V gene, and the reason for the others is unknown. The sample table records just over 95,000 clones; over 60% of these occur just once. Of the sample, roughly 5.6% is held by the ten largest clones. The sequencing here drew on blood, taken before dendritic cell vaccination. These receptors came from a human donor with glioblastoma.

This chain joins TRBV27 and TRBJ1-6, with D maybe TRBD1 (6 bases). The CDR3 length is 14 residues. The germline V gene has CDR1 MNHEY and CDR2 SMNVEV (reference sequence). V lost 6 bases to trimming and J lost 6 bases, with 12 bases between them. CDR3 sequence reads: CASSAQGSNSPLHF. As DNA, the CDR3 is TGTGCCAGCAGCGCACAGGGAAGTAATTCACCCCTCCACTTT.

The rearrangement links TRBV6-6 to TRBJ2-1; the D gene is possibly TRBD2 (5 bases). Looked up from germline, CDR1 is MNHNY and CDR2 is SVGAGI (reference sequence). V was pared by 4 bases and J by 3 bases, with 16 bases between. The CDR3 runs 16 residues. In nucleotides, the CDR3 is TGTGCCAGCAGTTCCTCCCTCGGGGTAATCTACAATGAGCAGTTCTTC. It is translated as CASSSSLGVIYNEQFF.

The chain couples TRBV5-1 to TRBJ1-2, with TRBD1 identical over 10 bases. Germline V CDR1 and CDR2: SGHRS, YFSETQ. The CDR3 spans 17 residues. The V and J ends lost 3 bases and 5 bases, in that order; junction bases with no gene match: 13. The DNA of the CDR3 is TGCGCCAGCAGCTCGGAGACAGGGGGCGCCCCCTCGTATGGCTACACCTTC. Amino acids: CASSSETGGAPSYGYTF.

The CDR3 nucleotides read TGTGCCACAGGGGGCGATAAGGACACTGAAGCTTTCTTT. Its protein product is CATGGDKDTEAFF. V usage is TRBV2 and J usage is TRBJ1-1; 8 bases match TRBD1. V was clipped by 10 bases and J by 3 bases; unmatched bases: 7. The V gene's germline CDR1 is SNHLY and CDR2 FYNNEI. There are 13 residues in the CDR3.

The rearrangement links TRBV6-6 to TRBJ1-5; TRBD1 matches at 8 bases. After removal of 0 bases from V and 6 bases from J, the junction contained 7 bases not matched to a gene. The CDR3 is 16 amino acids. Germline values: CDR1 MNHNY, CDR2 SVGAGI (reference sequence). CDR3 bases: TGTGCCAGCAGTTACTCAGGACCAGGGGGCGGTCAGCCCCAGCATTTT. Its protein product is CASSYSGPGGGQPQHF.

The CDR3 loop is CASSNPGGGEKLFF. The CDR3 DNA reads as TGTGCCAGCAGCAACCCAGGGGGCGGTGAAAAACTGTTTTTT. V is TRBV11-2 and J is TRBJ1-4; 8 bases fit TRBD1. CDR1 is SGHAT and CDR2 is FQNNGV in the germline V gene. CDR3 length: 14 residues. The trim removed 5 bases at V and 7 bases at J, leaving 6 bases unmatched.

The CDR3 spells CASSFRGTAESYGYTF. The DNA of the CDR3 is TGTGCCAGCAGTTTCCGAGGGACAGCTGAATCCTATGGCTACACCTTC. The rearrangement joins TRBV27 to TRBJ1-2, with TRBD1 identical over 7 bases. Trimming cost V 3 bases and J 4 bases; bases outside gene matches: 11. CDR1 MNHEY and CDR2 SMNVEV come from the germline V gene (reference sequence). This CDR3 region has 16 residues.

This chain joins TRBV27 and TRBJ2-3, with D maybe TRBD2 (7 bases). This CDR3 has 16 residues. Trimming took 1 base from V and 5 from J, leaving 16 bases between them. Germline assignment: CDR1 MNHEY and CDR2 SMNVEV (reference sequence). The CDR3 region has the DNA TGTGCCAGCAGTTTATTACTTCGGGGGGCTGGAGATACGCAGTATTTT. Amino acids: CASSLLLRGAGDTQYF.

Only one count was recorded for this clone. The chain joins TRBV2 to TRBJ2-6; 9 bases line up with TRBD2. Germline lookup yields CDR1 SNHLY and CDR2 FYNNEI. Losses at the gene ends were 9 bases for V and 7 bases for J; bases not matched to a gene: 4. The CDR3 totals 13 residues. CDR3 region: CASGTSLANVLTF. In DNA form, the CDR3 reads TGTGCCAGTGGGACTAGCCTCGCCAACGTCCTGACTTTC.

The chain couples TRBV6-1 to TRBJ2-3; the match to TRBD2 covers 10 bases. Germline V gives CDR1 MNHNS, CDR2 SASEGT. V gave up 3 bases and J gave up 6 bases; unmatched junction bases: 6. The CDR3 spans 15 residues. The CDR3 bases are TGTGCCAGCAGTGAGTCTAGCGGGGGTTTTGATACGCAGTATTTT. It yields the protein CASSESSGGFDTQYF.

The count of this clone is one. The rearrangement joins TRBV5-1 to TRBJ2-3; 9 bases fit TRBD1. The CDR3 covers 15 residues. CDR1 is SGHRS, CDR2 YFSETQ, per germline. The V segment lost 0 bases and the J segment 4 bases; nucleotides outside the gene matches: 3. The CDR3 DNA sequence: TGCGCCAGCAGCTTGGGGGGACAGGGTCCAGATACGCAGTATTTT. This codes for CASSLGGQGPDTQYF. Using reference TRBV5-1 and TRBJ2-3 for the parts outside the CDR3, the full variable domain is KAGVTQTPRYLIKTRGQQVTLSCSPISGHRSVSWYQQTPGQGLQFLFEYFSETQRNKGNFPGRFSGRQFSNSRSEMNVSTLELGDSALYLCASSLGGQGPDTQYFGPGTRLTVL.

The DNA of the CDR3 is TGCGCCAGCAGCTTAACAGGGTGGGTAGATACGCAGTATTTT. The encoded protein is CASSLTGWVDTQYF. This chain connects TRBV5-1 to TRBJ2-3; TRBD1 is a possible D gene (6 bases). Per germline, CDR1 SGHRS and CDR2 YFSETQ. The CDR3 is 14 residues long. Trimming took 2 bases from V and 5 from J, leaving 12 bases between them. The variable domain in full, with the rest retrieved from reference TRBV5-1 and TRBJ2-3, is KAGVTQTPRYLIKTRGQQVTLSCSPISGHRSVSWYQQTPGQGLQFLFEYFSETQRNKGNFPGRFSGRQFSNSRSEMNVSTLELGDSALYLCASSLTGWVDTQYFGPGTRLTVL.

The chain recombines TRBV19 with TRBJ2-5; 8 bases are shared with TRBD1. The CDR3 runs to 17 residues. The germline gives CDR1 LNHDA, CDR2 SQIVND (reference sequence). J was trimmed by 0 bases and V by 0 bases; bases with no gene match: 6. CDR3 sequence reads: CASSIDRTGSYQETQYF. CDR3 DNA sequence: TGTGCCAGTAGTATAGACAGGACAGGGAGTTACCAAGAGACCCAGTACTTC.

This chain joins TRBV5-1 and TRBJ1-3, with 7 bases fitting TRBD1. The CDR3 contains 16 residues. The ends lost 4 bases at V and 4 bases at J; junction bases unmatched: 11. In germline, CDR1 is SGHRS, CDR2 YFSETQ. The DNA of the CDR3 is TGCGCCAGCAGCCCCCGGGACAGTTCTCGAGGAAACACCATATATTTT. Its translation is CASSPRDSSRGNTIYF.

V and J are TRBV7-9 and TRBJ2-6; D gene unclear. The CDR3 totals 14 residues. Trimming pared 7 bases from V and 1 base from J, leaving 8 bases between. Germline-derived CDR1 and CDR2 are SEHNR and FQNEAQ (reference sequence). The CDR3 here is CASIDKSGANVLTF. The CDR3, as DNA: TGTGCCAGCATTGACAAGTCTGGGGCCAACGTCCTGACTTTC.

The rearrangement joins TRBV19 to TRBJ2-2, with a possible D match to TRBD1 (5 bases). Trimming removed 3 bases from V and 0 bases from J, with 8 bases in between. Germline V CDR1 and CDR2: LNHDA, SQIVND (reference sequence). The CDR3 sequence is 15 residues long. CDR3 sequence (DNA): TGTGCCAGTAGTATGGGCAGGGCGAACACCGGGGAGCTGTTTTTT. This translates into CASSMGRANTGELFF.

The V call is TRBV30, the J call TRBJ2-2; 14 bases match TRBD2. CDR3 length: 15 amino acids. In germline, CDR1 is GTSNPN, CDR2 SVGIG (reference sequence). J gave up 7 bases and V 1 base, and 2 bases lay outside the gene matches. CDR3 residues: CAWSAGLAGGGELFF. CDR3 in DNA: TGTGCCTGGAGTGCCGGACTAGCGGGAGGCGGGGAGCTGTTTTTT. Drawing the rest from reference TRBV30 and TRBJ2-2, the complete variable domain is SQTIHQWPATLVQPVGSPLSLECTVEGTSNPNLYWYRQAAGRGLQLLFYSVGIGQISSEVPQNLSASRPQDRQFILSSKKLLLSDSGFYLCAWSAGLAGGGELFFGEGSRLTVL.

Concerning this clone: The sample holds other DNA sequences that translate to the same CDR3. V usage is TRBV28 and J usage is TRBJ2-3, with 12 bases fitting TRBD2. Trimming cost V 6 bases and J 6 bases; bases outside gene matches: 10. Germline CDR1 and CDR2: MDHEN and SYDVKM. The CDR3 covers 16 residues. CDR3 coding DNA: TGTGCCAGCAGGCCAAGGCTAGCGGGGGGGCCGGATACGCAGTATTTT. This sequence encodes CASRPRLAGGPDTQYF. The whole variable domain, remainder taken from reference TRBV28 and TRBJ2-3, is DVKVTQSSRYLVKRTGEKVFLECVQDMDHENMFWYRQDPGLGLRLIYFSYDVKMKEKGDIPEGYSVSREKKERFSLILESASTNQTSMYLCASRPRLAGGPDTQYFGPGTRLTVL.

This clone came up once. V usage is TRBV6-5 and J usage is TRBJ2-7; TRBD2 might be the D (6 bases). CDR3 length: 15 amino acids. Germline assignment: CDR1 MNHEY and CDR2 SVGAGI. Between the trimmed V and J ends, which lost 0 bases and 2 bases, there was a span of 11 bases. For the CDR3, the DNA is TGTGCCAGCAGTTACTCGCGGGACTTAGCCTACGAGCAGTACTTC. It yields the protein CASSYSRDLAYEQYF.

J is TRBJ1-3 and V is TRBV30; TRBD1 matches 9 bases. The CDR3 length is 15 residues. Trimming at V came to 5 bases and at J to 0 bases, leaving 5 bases not matched to a gene. Germline V lookup: CDR1 GTSNPN, CDR2 SVGIG (reference sequence). CDR3 bases: TGTGCCTGGGGGACAGGGACCCTCTCTGGAAACACCATATATTTT. Its protein product is CAWGTGTLSGNTIYF. Variable domain in full (rest from reference TRBV30 and TRBJ1-3): SQTIHQWPATLVQPVGSPLSLECTVEGTSNPNLYWYRQAAGRGLQLLFYSVGIGQISSEVPQNLSASRPQDRQFILSSKKLLLSDSGFYLCAWGTGTLSGNTIYFGEGSWLTVV.

This clone is a singleton in its sample. The V gene is TRBV7-6, the J gene TRBJ2-5; D not certain. The length of the CDR3 is 14 residues. The germline gives CDR1 SGHVS, CDR2 FNYEAQ. V shed 4 bases and J shed 1 base, with 10 bases lying between them. The DNA for the CDR3 is TGTGCCAGCAGCTCCAGACTGGGCCAAGAGACCCAGTACTTC. It translates to CASSSRLGQETQYF.

In this sample, this clone turned up a few times. The V gene is TRBV5-6, the J gene TRBJ2-7; 7 bases are a match to TRBD1. Trimming removed 2 bases from V and 6 bases from J; junction bases left unmatched: 8. The CDR3 is 14 amino acids. Germline V gene lookup returns CDR1 SGHDT and CDR2 YYEEEE. In DNA form, the CDR3 reads TGTGCCAGCAGCTTCGGGGACAGAGTCGGCGAGCAGTACTTC. The encoded protein is CASSFGDRVGEQYF.

This chain uses TRBV19 with TRBJ1-2; 7 bases map to TRBD1. Germline CDR1 is LNHDA and CDR2 is SQIVND (reference sequence). After removal of 5 bases from V and 1 base from J, the junction contained 7 bases not matched to a gene. The CDR3 has 15 residues. CDR3 in amino acids: CASSLGQSINYGYTF. CDR3 DNA: TGTGCCAGTAGTTTGGGACAGAGCATTAACTATGGCTACACCTTC.

This chain links TRBV30 with TRBJ1-3; tentatively, D is TRBD1 (6 bases). The CDR3 contains 13 residues. Germline CDR1 and CDR2: GTSNPN and SVGIG (reference sequence). Trimming shortened V by 8 bases and J by 2 bases, and 13 bases separated the two germline ends. This CDR3 reads CAHETGTGNTIYF. In DNA, the CDR3 is TGTGCCCATGAAACAGGGACTGGAAACACCATATATTTT.

This clone was counted once. The chain joins TRBV6-5 to TRBJ2-7; 14 bases line up with TRBD2. The V gene end was trimmed by 2 bases and the J gene end by 7 bases; junction bases not matched to a gene: 4. The germline gives CDR1 MNHEY, CDR2 SVGAGI. This CDR3 has 15 residues. The CDR3, as DNA: TGTGCCAGCAGTTACGGGACTAGCGGGGGTGGAGAGCAGTACTTC. Its protein product is CASSYGTSGGGEQYF.

This sequence joins TRBV27 and TRBJ2-7; D perhaps matches TRBD2 (6 bases). With 3 bases removed from V and 5 bases from J, the gap between germline ends came to 17 bases. CDR3 size: 15 residues. Germline CDR1 is MNHEY and CDR2 is SMNVEV (reference sequence). The CDR3 is CASSFLTSWTHEQYF. The CDR3, as DNA: TGTGCCAGCAGTTTCTTGACTAGTTGGACCCACGAGCAGTACTTC.

This chain links TRBV11-2 with TRBJ2-4; 16 bases align to TRBD2. The CDR3 is made up of 18 amino acids. Per germline, CDR1 SGHAT and CDR2 FQNNGV. J gave up 2 bases and V 4 bases, and 5 bases lay outside the gene matches. The CDR3 DNA reads TGTGCCAGCAGCTCGGGACTAGCGGGGGGGCGGACCAAAAACATTCAGTACTTC. Its translation: CASSSGLAGGRTKNIQYF.

This chain connects TRBV4-1 to TRBJ2-7; the D is unclear. Trimming removed 4 bases from V and 7 bases from J, with 23 bases in between. Germline CDR1 is MGHRA and CDR2 is YSYEKL. The CDR3 loop spans 16 amino acids. CDR3 loop: CASSPTDQVPFGEQYF. CDR3 sequence (DNA): TGCGCCAGCAGCCCCACAGACCAAGTTCCCTTTGGGGAGCAGTACTTC.